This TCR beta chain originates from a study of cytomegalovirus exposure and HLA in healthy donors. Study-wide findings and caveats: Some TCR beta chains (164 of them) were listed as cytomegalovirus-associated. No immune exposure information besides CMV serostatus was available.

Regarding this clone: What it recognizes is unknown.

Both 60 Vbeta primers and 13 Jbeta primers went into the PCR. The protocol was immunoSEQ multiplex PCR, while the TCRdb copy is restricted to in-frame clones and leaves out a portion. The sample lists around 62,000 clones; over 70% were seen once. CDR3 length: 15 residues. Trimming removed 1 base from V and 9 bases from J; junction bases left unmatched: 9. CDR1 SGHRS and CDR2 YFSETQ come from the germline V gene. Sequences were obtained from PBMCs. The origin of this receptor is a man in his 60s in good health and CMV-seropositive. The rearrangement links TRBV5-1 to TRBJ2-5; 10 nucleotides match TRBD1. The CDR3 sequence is CASSLRQGARSAQYF. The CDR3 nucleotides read TGCGCCAGCAGCTTGAGACAGGGGGCGCGATCAGCCCAGTACTTC.